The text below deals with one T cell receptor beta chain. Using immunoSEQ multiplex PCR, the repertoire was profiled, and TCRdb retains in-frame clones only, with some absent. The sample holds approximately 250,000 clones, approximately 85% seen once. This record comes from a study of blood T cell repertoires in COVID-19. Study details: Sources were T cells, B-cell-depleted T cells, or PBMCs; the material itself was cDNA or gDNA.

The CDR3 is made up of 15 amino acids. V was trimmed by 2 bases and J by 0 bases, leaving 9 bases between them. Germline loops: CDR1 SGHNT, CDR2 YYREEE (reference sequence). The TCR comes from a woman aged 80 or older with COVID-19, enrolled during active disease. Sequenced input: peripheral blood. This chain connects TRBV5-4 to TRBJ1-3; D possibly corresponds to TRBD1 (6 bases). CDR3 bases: TGTGCCAGCAGCTTCGGGACAAACTCTGGAAACACCATATATTTT. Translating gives CASSFGTNSGNTIYF.